One and the same sample provided the 25 T cell receptor beta chains below, sequenced in a study of control samples from healthy donors and cancer patients (TCRdb year 2020). Library creation used the immunoSEQ multiplex PCR assay. This immuneACCESS table, as held by TCRdb, lists in-frame sequences with V and J called but not all clones. Of the missing ones, under half trace to an unresolved V gene in checked studies; the others have no known cause. The sample yields about 70,000 clones; about 94% were counted once. Under 3.5% of the sample lies in the top ten. The sequencing sample was made of blood. The receptors originated from a woman under 40 in good health.

This chain uses TRBV13 with TRBJ1-4; no reliable D call. This CDR3 has 15 residues. Germline V lookup: CDR1 PRHDT, CDR2 FYEKMQ (reference sequence). With 8 bases removed from V and 10 bases from J, the gap between germline ends came to 23 bases. Here the CDR3 reads CASAPRGSQGGKLFF. The CDR3 DNA reads as TGTGCCAGCGCACCCCGGGGATCCCAAGGAGGAAAACTGTTTTTT.

In its sample, this clone was seen once. The V call is TRBV5-4, the J call TRBJ1-4, with 7 bases that match TRBD1. The junction had 6 bases not matched to a gene; V was cut back by 4 bases and J by 6 bases. The germline V gene has CDR1 SGHNT and CDR2 YYREEE (reference sequence). The length of the CDR3 is 14 residues. The CDR3 protein is CASSPGTADEKLFF. The CDR3 nucleotides are TGTGCCAGCAGCCCCGGGACAGCGGATGAAAAACTGTTTTTT.

In this sample, this clone turned up once. V usage is TRBV4-1 and J usage is TRBJ1-2, with D possibly matching TRBD1 (5 bases). This CDR3 is built from 19 residues. Trimming removed 1 base at V and 7 bases at J, with 28 bases between. CDR1 and CDR2 (germline): MGHRA, YSYEKL. The CDR3 sequence is CASSQGRWVPGLGTGGYTF. In DNA, the CDR3 is TGCGCCAGCAGCCAAGGGAGGTGGGTTCCGGGACTGGGTACGGGTGGCTACACCTTC.

As DNA, the CDR3 is TGCGCCAGCAGCTTGGGACCACAGGGAGAGTACACTGAAGCTTTCTTT. Encoded protein: CASSLGPQGEYTEAFF. The rearrangement links TRBV5-1 to TRBJ1-1; TRBD1 is a possible D gene (6 bases). Trimming stripped 0 bases from V and 3 bases from J, with 15 bases between. CDR3 length: 16 amino acids. Germline V CDR1 and CDR2: SGHRS, YFSETQ.

The chain couples TRBV5-1 to TRBJ2-2; 7 bases are shared with TRBD2. With 4 bases clipped from V and 5 bases from J, the junction kept 11 bases outside the gene matches. The germline V gene encodes CDR1 SGHRS and CDR2 YFSETQ. This CDR3 has 16 amino acids. CDR3 sequence reads: CASSLVAGEGTGELFF. The DNA of the CDR3 is TGCGCCAGCAGCCTGGTGGCGGGGGAGGGGACCGGGGAGCTGTTTTTT.

The chain joins TRBV9 to TRBJ1-3, with TRBD1 as a possible D gene (5 bases). Germline CDR1 and CDR2: SGDLS and YYNGEE. V dropped 3 bases and J dropped 0 bases, with 10 bases sitting between them. CDR3 size: 15 residues. CDR3 protein: CASSADRSSGNTIYF. The CDR3 nucleotides read TGTGCCAGCAGCGCAGACAGAAGCTCTGGAAACACCATATATTTT. The variable domain in full, with the rest retrieved from reference TRBV9 and TRBJ1-3, is DSGVTQTPKHLITATGQRVTLRCSPRSGDLSVYWYQQSLDQGLQFLIQYYNGEERAKGNILERFSAQQFPDLHSELNLSSLELGDSALYFCASSADRSSGNTIYFGEGSWLTVV.

The V and J genes are TRBV6-2 or TRBV6-3 and TRBJ2-1, with TRBD2 matching 9 bases. This CDR3 region has 15 residues. V lost 6 bases to trimming and J lost 3 bases; unmatched junction nucleotides: 6. Germline V gene data show CDR1 as MNHEY and CDR2 as SVGEGT. The CDR3 DNA reads as TGTGCCAGCAGCACGGAGCGGGGGGTCTACAATGAGCAGTTCTTC. It encodes CASSTERGVYNEQFF.

This chain uses TRBV5-1 with TRBJ2-7; TRBD2 is a possible D gene (5 bases). There are 15 residues in the CDR3. Trimming removed 1 base from V and 3 bases from J, with 14 bases in between. In germline, CDR1 is SGHRS, CDR2 YFSETQ. This chain's CDR3 is CASSLTAGSYYEQYF. CDR3 coding DNA: TGCGCCAGCAGCTTGACTGCGGGTTCCTACTACGAGCAGTACTTC.

The V call is TRBV13, the J call TRBJ1-2; D remains ambiguous. Germline loops: CDR1 PRHDT, CDR2 FYEKMQ (reference sequence). The CDR3 consists of 13 residues. The V and J ends lost 2 bases and 7 bases respectively, with 11 bases between them. DNA for the CDR3: TGTGCCAGCAGCTTATCAGTGATGGCTGGCTACACCTTC. Its translation is CASSLSVMAGYTF.

The chain links TRBV27 to TRBJ2-2; D ambiguous. CDR1 and CDR2 from the germline V gene are MNHEY and SMNVEV (reference sequence). The CDR3 length is 16 residues. Trimming pared 8 bases from V and 3 bases from J, leaving 19 bases between. CDR3 nucleotides: TGTGCCAGCGCTATGTCGAGTAGGCTCCACACCGGGGAGCTGTTTTTT. Translated: CASAMSSRLHTGELFF.

CDR3 in amino acids: CASSLTQEAYGYTF. The CDR3, as DNA: TGTGCCAGCAGCTTGACACAGGAAGCCTATGGCTACACCTTC. V is TRBV5-4 and J is TRBJ1-2; TRBD1 is a possible D gene (5 bases). The ends were cut back, 1 base at V and 4 bases at J, with 11 bases in the middle. The CDR3 has 14 residues. The V gene's germline CDR1 is SGHNT and CDR2 YYREEE (reference sequence).

The chain uses TRBV29-1 and TRBJ1-1, with D unclear. V gave up 3 bases and J gave up 1 base, with 6 bases separating them. This CDR3 has 12 amino acids. The V gene's germline CDR1 is SQVTM and CDR2 ANQGSEA. CDR3 sequence: CSVERQNTEAFF. The CDR3 nucleotides read TGCAGCGTTGAGAGGCAGAACACTGAAGCTTTCTTT.

This rearrangement joins TRBV19 to TRBJ2-1, with a possible D match to TRBD1 (5 bases). Germline CDR1 and CDR2: LNHDA and SQIVND (reference sequence). The CDR3 extends over 11 amino acids. V was clipped by 7 bases and J by 8 bases, with 9 bases between them. The CDR3 bases are TGTGCCAGTACCCTCAGGGATGAGCAGTTCTTC. It translates to CASTLRDEQFF.

The sample holds one count of this clone. One junction end disagrees with the germline gene, perhaps due to a read error. The genes are TRBV5-1 and TRBJ1-1; D may be TRBD1 (6 bases). Germline-derived CDR1 and CDR2 are SGHRS and YFSETQ. The CDR3 spans 14 residues. The CDR3, as DNA: TGCGCCCGCAGCGGGGGCCGGGGGGGGAATGAAGCTTTCTTT. It yields the protein CARSGGRGGNEAFF.

J is TRBJ1-1 and V is TRBV11-2; D might be TRBD1 (5 bases). This CDR3 is built from 14 residues. Trimming shortened V by 5 bases and J by 1 base, and 11 bases separated the two germline ends. Germline V lookup: CDR1 SGHAT, CDR2 FQNNGV. The CDR3 spells CASSRGVRNTEAFF. CDR3 nucleotide sequence: TGTGCCAGCAGCAGAGGGGTAAGGAACACTGAAGCTTTCTTT.

This clone has just one count. The V gene is TRBV24-1, the J gene TRBJ2-1, with TRBD1 matching 7 bases. With V trimmed by 5 bases and J by 3 bases, 3 bases remained unmatched. The CDR3 is 14 residues long. Germline CDR1 KGHDR, CDR2 SFDVKD. For the CDR3, the DNA is TGTGCCACCAGTGGGCAGGGGGTCTACAATGAGCAGTTCTTC. Translating it yields CATSGQGVYNEQFF.

The chain combines TRBV19 with TRBJ1-5; tentatively, D is TRBD1 (5 bases). V gave up 5 bases and J gave up 15 bases, with 14 bases separating them. CDR3 length: 11 residues. The germline CDR1 and CDR2 sequences are LNHDA and SQIVND (reference sequence). The CDR3 DNA reads TGTGCCAGTAGTGAGCCGGGACCAGCGCATTTT. This encodes CASSEPGPAHF.

V usage is TRBV7-3 and J usage is TRBJ2-1; D remains unclear. V lost 4 bases and J lost 6, with 16 bases in between. The CDR3 has 15 amino acids. Germline assignment: CDR1 SGHTA and CDR2 FQGTGA. The CDR3 sequence is CASSSSLFRGNEQFF. The CDR3, as DNA: TGTGCCAGCAGCTCCTCCCTCTTCCGTGGCAATGAGCAGTTCTTC.

This rearrangement joins TRBV5-6 to TRBJ1-3; D uncertain. The CDR3 is 12 amino acids. In germline, CDR1 is SGHDT, CDR2 YYEEEE. The V and J ends lost 0 bases and 6 bases respectively, with 4 bases between them. For the CDR3, the DNA is TGTGCCAGCAGCTTGGCCCAAAACACCATATATTTT. Protein product: CASSLAQNTIYF.

The chain combines TRBV4-1 with TRBJ1-6; tentatively, D is TRBD1 (5 bases). CDR3 length equals 14 residues. Per germline, CDR1 MGHRA and CDR2 YSYEKL. V lost 7 bases and J lost 10, with 17 bases in between. The CDR3 region is CASKSGQWESPLHF. CDR3 bases: TGCGCCAGCAAATCGGGGCAATGGGAATCACCCCTCCACTTT.

This chain joins TRBV5-6 and TRBJ1-1; no clear D. Germline V lookup: CDR1 SGHDT, CDR2 YYEEEE. The germline V and J ends were trimmed by 0 bases and 8 bases, with 5 bases remaining between them. There are 11 residues in the CDR3. The CDR3: CASSLGVEAFF. DNA for the CDR3: TGTGCCAGCAGCTTGGGAGTGGAAGCTTTCTTT.

This clone was observed a single time. V gene TRBV15 combines with J gene TRBJ2-2; D is uncertain. CDR3 length: 17 amino acids. CDR1 is LNHNV, CDR2 YYDKDF, per germline (reference sequence). V was pared by 2 bases and J by 2 bases, with 15 bases between. The CDR3 nucleotides read TGTGCCACCAGCAGACTTGGACGGAACCTAAACACCGGGGAGCTGTTTTTT. It specifies CATSRLGRNLNTGELFF. The full variable domain, rest sourced from reference TRBV15 and TRBJ2-2, is DAMVIQNPRYQVTQFGKPVTLSCSQTLNHNVMYWYQQKSSQAPKLLFHYYDKDFNNEADTPDNFQSRRPNTSFCFLDIRSPGLGDTAMYLCATSRLGRNLNTGELFFGEGSRLTVL.

This chain uses TRBV6-5 with TRBJ1-2; D not resolved. V lost 2 bases to trimming and J lost 7 bases, with 11 bases between them. There are 13 residues in the CDR3. CDR1 MNHEY and CDR2 SVGAGI come from the germline V gene. CDR3: CASSYAQEGGYTF. As DNA, the CDR3 is TGTGCCAGCAGTTACGCCCAGGAGGGTGGCTACACCTTC.

This chain uses TRBV7-8 with TRBJ2-5; 10 bases match TRBD2. The CDR3 runs to 17 residues. Looked up from germline, CDR1 is SGHVS and CDR2 is FQNEAQ. The V and J ends lost 6 bases and 5 bases, in that order; junction bases with no gene match: 15. Here the CDR3 DNA reads TGTGCCAGCAGAAAACTAGCGGGGAATCATATACGGGAGACCCAGTACTTC. Its translation: CASRKLAGNHIRETQYF.

The chain carries TRBV12-3 or TRBV12-4 and TRBJ1-4; D uncertain. This CDR3 contains 12 residues. Trimming cost V 5 bases and J 8 bases, with 9 bases left between them. The CDR3 DNA reads TGTGCCAGCAGTCCCCAAGGGGAAAAACTGTTTTTT. It specifies CASSPQGEKLFF.